This is a list of T cell receptor beta chains from one sample in a study. From the 5' RACE reads, TCRdb called clonotypes with MiXCR, one entry per CDR3 protein. The sample has about 40,000 distinct CDR3 sequences, under 20% seen once. What was sequenced was naive CD4+ T cells sorted from a lymph node. These receptors came from a female donor with breast cancer. Both conserved end residues are part of each CDR3. The order of the fields is CDR3 protein, J gene, V gene.

CASRTMRQGASGANVLTF TRBJ2-6 TRBV6-2/TRBV6-3
CASSPGPPYNSPLHF TRBJ1-6 TRBV18
CASSPWTGNYEQYF TRBJ2-7 TRBV7-2
CASSLDRGLNGYTF TRBJ1-2 TRBV7-2
CASSRGQGSSPLHF TRBJ1-6 TRBV6-6
CASSQVRLNRGEKLFF TRBJ1-4 TRBV4-2
CASSKADTQYF TRBJ2-3 TRBV28
CASSLPTGTTDEQFF TRBJ2-1 TRBV28
CSASGRAAQIHLQYF TRBJ2-3 TRBV20-1
CASSLTGSLGDTQYF TRBJ2-3 TRBV7-9
CASSRQGNEQFF TRBJ2-1 TRBV12-3/TRBV12-4
CASSLMRPEQFF TRBJ2-1 TRBV7-2
CASSWRAGGPYEQYF TRBJ2-7 TRBV7-2
CSARDSGAAKTQYF TRBJ2-5 TRBV20-1
CASSLGGDPYEQYF TRBJ2-7 TRBV7-9
CASSQGQGPPGANVLTF TRBJ2-6 TRBV4-2
CSARAGVNGYTF TRBJ1-2 TRBV20-1
CASSLRPGVSYGYTF TRBJ1-2 TRBV5-1
CASSHQDRVYNEQFF TRBJ2-1 TRBV7-9
CASSWTSGRETQYF TRBJ2-5 TRBV5-1
CASSRGFNQPQHF TRBJ1-5 TRBV2
CASSLTGSNLYEQYF TRBJ2-7 TRBV5-1
CASSLYRTNTEAFF TRBJ1-1 TRBV28
CASSRGAYSNQPQHF TRBJ1-5 TRBV19
CASSGMGTSGSTAGLNEQYF TRBJ2-7 TRBV7-9
CASSLSQETQYF TRBJ2-5 TRBV5-1
CASSLSHGGGRETQYF TRBJ2-5 TRBV5-1
CASSLSGRSEQYF TRBJ2-7 TRBV7-3
CSVARDSQETQYF TRBJ2-5 TRBV29-1
CASSEAGGNPNEQFF TRBJ2-1 TRBV6-6
CASSLENYSPLHF TRBJ1-6 TRBV5-1
CASSKAGPSGNQSQHF TRBJ1-5 TRBV21-1
CASSLFGSGGRETQYF TRBJ2-5 TRBV7-2
CASSPRLDSYNEQFF TRBJ2-1 TRBV7-2
CASSGAPTYEQYF TRBJ2-7 TRBV9
CSAATPTTRDRTPHEAFF TRBJ1-1 TRBV20-1
CASSKGGISNFEAFF TRBJ1-1 TRBV7-2
CASSRDGSSYEQYF TRBJ2-7 TRBV6-5
CSVGRGSDTQYF TRBJ2-3 TRBV29-1
CASREGPWGELFF TRBJ2-2 TRBV28
CSARPDGNTGELFF TRBJ2-2 TRBV20-1
CASSLYGGRTDTQYF TRBJ2-3 TRBV7-6
CASSPNRDYGYTF TRBJ1-2 TRBV4-3
CASSSGRGELFF TRBJ2-2 TRBV11-3
CASSQAQTGDQETQYF TRBJ2-5 TRBV4-1
CASTSDSGNTGELFF TRBJ2-2 TRBV5-1
CASSYSGEGPNNSPLHF TRBJ1-6 TRBV6-5